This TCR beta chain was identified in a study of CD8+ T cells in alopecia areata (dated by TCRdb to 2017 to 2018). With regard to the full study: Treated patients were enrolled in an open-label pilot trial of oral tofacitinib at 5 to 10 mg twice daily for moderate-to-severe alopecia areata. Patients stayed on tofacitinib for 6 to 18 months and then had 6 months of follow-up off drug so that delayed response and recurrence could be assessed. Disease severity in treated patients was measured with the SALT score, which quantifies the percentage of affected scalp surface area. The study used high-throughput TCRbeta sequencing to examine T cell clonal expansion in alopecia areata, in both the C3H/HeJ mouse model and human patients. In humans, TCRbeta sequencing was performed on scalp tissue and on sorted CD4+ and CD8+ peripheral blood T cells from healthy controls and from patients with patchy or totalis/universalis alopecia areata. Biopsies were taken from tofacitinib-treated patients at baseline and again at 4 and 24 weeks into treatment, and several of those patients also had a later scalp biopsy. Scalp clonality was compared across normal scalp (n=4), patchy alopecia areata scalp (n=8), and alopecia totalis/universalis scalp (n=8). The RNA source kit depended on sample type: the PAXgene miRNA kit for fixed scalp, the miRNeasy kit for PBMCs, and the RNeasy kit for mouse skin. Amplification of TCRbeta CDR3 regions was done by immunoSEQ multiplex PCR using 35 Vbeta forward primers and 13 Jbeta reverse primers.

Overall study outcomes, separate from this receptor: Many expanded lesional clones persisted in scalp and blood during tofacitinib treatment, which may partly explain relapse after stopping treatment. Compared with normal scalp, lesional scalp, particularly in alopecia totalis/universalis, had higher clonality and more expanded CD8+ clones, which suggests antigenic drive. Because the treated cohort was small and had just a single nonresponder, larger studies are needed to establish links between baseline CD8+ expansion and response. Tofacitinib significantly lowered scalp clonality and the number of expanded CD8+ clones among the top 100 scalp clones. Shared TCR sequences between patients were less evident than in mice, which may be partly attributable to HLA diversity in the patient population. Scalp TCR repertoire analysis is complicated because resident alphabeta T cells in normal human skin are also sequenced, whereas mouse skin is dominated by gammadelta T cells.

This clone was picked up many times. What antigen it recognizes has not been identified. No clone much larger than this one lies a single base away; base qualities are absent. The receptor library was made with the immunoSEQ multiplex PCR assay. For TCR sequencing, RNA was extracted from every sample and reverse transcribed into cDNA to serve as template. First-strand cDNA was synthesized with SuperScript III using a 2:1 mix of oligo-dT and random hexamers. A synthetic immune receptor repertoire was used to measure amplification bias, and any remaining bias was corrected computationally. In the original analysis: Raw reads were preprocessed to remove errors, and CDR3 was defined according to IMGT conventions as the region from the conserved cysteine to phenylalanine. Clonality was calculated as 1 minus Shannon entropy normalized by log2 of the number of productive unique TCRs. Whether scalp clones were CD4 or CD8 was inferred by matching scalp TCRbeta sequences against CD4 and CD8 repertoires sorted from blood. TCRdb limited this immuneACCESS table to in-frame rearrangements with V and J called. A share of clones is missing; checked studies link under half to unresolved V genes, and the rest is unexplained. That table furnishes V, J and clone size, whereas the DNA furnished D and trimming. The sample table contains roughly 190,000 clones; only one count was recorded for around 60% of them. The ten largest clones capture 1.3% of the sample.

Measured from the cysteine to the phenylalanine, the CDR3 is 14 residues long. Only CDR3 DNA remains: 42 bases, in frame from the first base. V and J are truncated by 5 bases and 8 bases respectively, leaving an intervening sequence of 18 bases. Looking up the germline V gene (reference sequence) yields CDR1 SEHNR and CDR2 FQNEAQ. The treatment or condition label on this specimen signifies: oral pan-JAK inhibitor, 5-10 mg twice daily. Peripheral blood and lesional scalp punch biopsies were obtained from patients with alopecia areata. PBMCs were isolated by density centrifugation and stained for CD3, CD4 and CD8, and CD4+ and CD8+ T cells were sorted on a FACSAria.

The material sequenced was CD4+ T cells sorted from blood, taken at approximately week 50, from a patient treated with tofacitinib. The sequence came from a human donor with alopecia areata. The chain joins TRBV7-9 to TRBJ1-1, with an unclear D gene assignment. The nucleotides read TGTGCCAGCAGCCCGGTGGGTCAGACTTTAGAAGCTTTCTTT. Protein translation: CASSPVGQTLEAFF.